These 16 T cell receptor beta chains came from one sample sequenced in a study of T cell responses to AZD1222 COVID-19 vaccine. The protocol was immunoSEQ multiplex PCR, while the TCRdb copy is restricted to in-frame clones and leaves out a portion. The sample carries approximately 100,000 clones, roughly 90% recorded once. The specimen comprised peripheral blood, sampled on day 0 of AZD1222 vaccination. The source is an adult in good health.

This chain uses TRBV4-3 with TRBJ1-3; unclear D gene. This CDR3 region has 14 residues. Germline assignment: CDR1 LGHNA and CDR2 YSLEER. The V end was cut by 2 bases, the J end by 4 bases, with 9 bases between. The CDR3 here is CASSQHSSGNTIYF. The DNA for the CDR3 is TGCGCCAGCAGCCAACATTCCTCCGGAAACACCATATATTTT.

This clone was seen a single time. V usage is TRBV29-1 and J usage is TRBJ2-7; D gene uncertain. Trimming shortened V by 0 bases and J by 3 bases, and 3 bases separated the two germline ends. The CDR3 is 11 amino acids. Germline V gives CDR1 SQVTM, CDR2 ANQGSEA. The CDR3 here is CSVEDSYEQYF. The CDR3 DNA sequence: TGCAGCGTTGAAGACAGCTACGAGCAGTACTTC.

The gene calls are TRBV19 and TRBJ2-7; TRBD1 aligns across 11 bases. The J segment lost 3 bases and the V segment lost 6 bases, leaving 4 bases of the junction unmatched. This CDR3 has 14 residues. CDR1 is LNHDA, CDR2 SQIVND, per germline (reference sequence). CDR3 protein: CASSPDRGHYEQYF. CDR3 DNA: TGTGCCAGTAGCCCGGACAGGGGGCACTACGAGCAGTACTTC. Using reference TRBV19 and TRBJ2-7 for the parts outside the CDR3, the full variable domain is DGGITQSPKYLFRKEGQNVTLSCEQNLNHDAMYWYRQDPGQGLRLIYYSQIVNDFQKGDIAEGYSVSREKKESFPLTVTSAQKNPTAFYLCASSPDRGHYEQYFGPGTRLTVT.

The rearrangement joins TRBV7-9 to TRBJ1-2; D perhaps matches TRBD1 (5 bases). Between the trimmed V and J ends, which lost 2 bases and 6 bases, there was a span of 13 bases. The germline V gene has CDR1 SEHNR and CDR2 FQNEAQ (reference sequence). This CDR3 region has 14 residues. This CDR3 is CASSLPGISDGYTF. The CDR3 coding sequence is TGTGCCAGCAGCTTACCAGGGATTAGCGATGGCTACACCTTC.

CDR3: CASSDRTGSNQPQHF. In DNA form, the CDR3 reads TGTGCCAGCAGTGATCGGACAGGGAGCAATCAGCCCCAGCATTTT. The V gene is TRBV6-2 or TRBV6-3, the J gene TRBJ1-5, with 8 positions matching TRBD1. The CDR3 is 15 amino acids. The trim removed 5 bases at V and 1 base at J, leaving 4 bases unmatched. Germline assignment: CDR1 MNHEY and CDR2 SVGEGT.

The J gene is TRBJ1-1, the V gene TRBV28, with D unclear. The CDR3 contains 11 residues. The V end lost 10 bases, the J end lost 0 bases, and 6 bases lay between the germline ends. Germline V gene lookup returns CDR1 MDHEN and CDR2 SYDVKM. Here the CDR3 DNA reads TGTGCCACCCAGTTGAACACTGAAGCTTTCTTT. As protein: CATQLNTEAFF.

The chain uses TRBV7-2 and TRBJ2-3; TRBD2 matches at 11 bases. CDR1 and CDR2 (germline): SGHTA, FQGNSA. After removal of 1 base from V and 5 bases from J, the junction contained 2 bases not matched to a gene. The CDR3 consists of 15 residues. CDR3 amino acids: CASSLVAGGRDTQYF. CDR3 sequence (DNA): TGTGCCAGCAGCTTAGTAGCGGGAGGGCGAGATACGCAGTATTTT.

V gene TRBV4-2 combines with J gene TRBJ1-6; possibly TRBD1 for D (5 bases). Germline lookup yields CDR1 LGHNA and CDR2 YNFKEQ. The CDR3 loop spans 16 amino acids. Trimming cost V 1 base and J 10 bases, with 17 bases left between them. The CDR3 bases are TGTGCCAGCAGCCAAGTTCCAGGGAGACAAAACTCACCCCTCCACTTT. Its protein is CASSQVPGRQNSPLHF.

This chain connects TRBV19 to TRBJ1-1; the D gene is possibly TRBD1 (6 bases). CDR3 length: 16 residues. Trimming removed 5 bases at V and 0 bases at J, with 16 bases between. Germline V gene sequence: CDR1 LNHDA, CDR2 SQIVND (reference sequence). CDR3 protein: CASSGAGTRMNTEAFF. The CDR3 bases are TGTGCCAGTAGTGGAGCCGGGACAAGGATGAACACTGAAGCTTTCTTT.

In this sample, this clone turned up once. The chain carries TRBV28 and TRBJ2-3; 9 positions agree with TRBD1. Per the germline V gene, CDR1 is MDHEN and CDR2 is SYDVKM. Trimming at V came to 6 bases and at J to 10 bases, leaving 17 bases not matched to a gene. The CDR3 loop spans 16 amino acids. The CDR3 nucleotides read TGTGCCAGCAGGCCTCCGGGACAGGGAAGGGGAATTGCGCAGTATTTT. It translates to CASRPPGQGRGIAQYF.

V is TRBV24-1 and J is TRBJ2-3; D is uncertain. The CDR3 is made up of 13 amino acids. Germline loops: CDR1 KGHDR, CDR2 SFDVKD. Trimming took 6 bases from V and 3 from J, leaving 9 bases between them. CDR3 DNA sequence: TGTGCCACCAGTAAGCAATCAACAGATACGCAGTATTTT. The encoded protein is CATSKQSTDTQYF.

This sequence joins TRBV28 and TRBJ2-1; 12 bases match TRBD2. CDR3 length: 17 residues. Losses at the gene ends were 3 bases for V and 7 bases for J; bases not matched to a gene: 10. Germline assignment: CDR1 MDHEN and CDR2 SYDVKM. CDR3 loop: CASSFPRLAGVGNEQFF. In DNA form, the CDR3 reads TGTGCCAGCAGTTTCCCTCGACTAGCGGGAGTGGGGAATGAGCAGTTCTTC.

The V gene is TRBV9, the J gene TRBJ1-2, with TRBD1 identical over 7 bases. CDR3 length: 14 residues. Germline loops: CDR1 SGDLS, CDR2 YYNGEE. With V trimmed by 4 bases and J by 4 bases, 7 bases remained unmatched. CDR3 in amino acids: CASSPGTALYGYTF. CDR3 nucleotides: TGTGCCAGCAGCCCCGGGACAGCTCTCTATGGCTACACCTTC. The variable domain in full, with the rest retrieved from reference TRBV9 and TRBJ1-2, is DSGVTQTPKHLITATGQRVTLRCSPRSGDLSVYWYQQSLDQGLQFLIQYYNGEERAKGNILERFSAQQFPDLHSELNLSSLELGDSALYFCASSPGTALYGYTFGSGTRLTVV.

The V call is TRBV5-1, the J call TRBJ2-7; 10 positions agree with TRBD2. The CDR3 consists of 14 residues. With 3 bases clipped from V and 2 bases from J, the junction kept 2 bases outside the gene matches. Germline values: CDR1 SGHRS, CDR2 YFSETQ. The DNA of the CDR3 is TGCGCCAGCAGCTGGACTAGCGGAACCTACGAGCAGTACTTC. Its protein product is CASSWTSGTYEQYF.

The CDR3 here is CASSKVGVGYRDENGYTF. The CDR3 coding sequence is TGTGCCAGCAGCAAAGTTGGGGTCGGGTACAGGGATGAAAATGGCTACACCTTC. This chain joins TRBV21-1 and TRBJ1-2; the tabulated D call, TRBD1, remains unverified against the DNA. TRBV21-1 is a known pseudogene. This CDR3 region has 18 residues.

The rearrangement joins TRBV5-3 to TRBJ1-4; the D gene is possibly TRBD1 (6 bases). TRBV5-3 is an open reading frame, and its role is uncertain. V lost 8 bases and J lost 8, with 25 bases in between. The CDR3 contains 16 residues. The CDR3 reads CASPPPSGGAEEKLFF. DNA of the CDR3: TGTGCCAGCCCCCCCCCTTCGGGGGGCGCGGAGGAAAAACTGTTTTTT.